This record covers a single T cell receptor beta chain. The sample comes from a study of cytomegalovirus exposure and HLA in healthy donors. PCR employed 60 Vbeta and 13 Jbeta primers. Method: immunoSEQ multiplex PCR; TCRdb's copy keeps in-frame clones and lacks some. Of around 150,000 clones listed, approximately 73% are singletons. The sample was PBMCs. This receptor was obtained from a human donor in good health.

In DNA form, the CDR3 reads TGTGCCAGTAGTCCCGGGACTTTTAACTATGGCTACACCTTC. Translation: CASSPGTFNYGYTF. The J gene is TRBJ1-2, the V gene TRBV19, with a weak D call TRBD1 (5 bases). CDR3 length: 14 residues. V was cut by 5 bases and J by 1 base, with 11 bases left in between. Germline CDR1 and CDR2: LNHDA and SQIVND (reference sequence).